The present entry profiles one T cell receptor (beta chain) with its context. The antigen remains unidentified. These data are taken from a study of OX40 agonist ivuxolimab in advanced cancers. The study, taken as a whole, reports: The study found that CD8+ T cells averaged more expanded clones than CD4+. Determination of antigen specificity was not performed for the expanded peripheral T cells.

Patients were ineligible given autoimmune disease history or systemic immunosuppression. V lost 4 bases, J lost 2 bases, and 14 bases lay in between. The length of the CDR3 is 15 residues. Germline loops: CDR1 LNHDA, CDR2 SQIVND (reference sequence). The assay was immunoSEQ multiplex PCR, and TCRdb's table has in-frame clones only and misses some. The sample contains about 52,000 clones, less than 90% of which appear only once. Sequencing used CD4+ or CD8+ T cells sorted from blood, obtained in a trial of the OX40 agonist ivuxolimab. The receptor's source is an adult with an advanced solid tumor such as melanoma, head and neck, liver or kidney cancer. J is TRBJ1-1 and V is TRBV19; D gene uncertain. The chain's CDR3 is CASSTSGRTNTEAFF. The CDR3 DNA reads TGTGCCAGTAGTACATCGGGAAGGACCAACACTGAAGCTTTCTTT.